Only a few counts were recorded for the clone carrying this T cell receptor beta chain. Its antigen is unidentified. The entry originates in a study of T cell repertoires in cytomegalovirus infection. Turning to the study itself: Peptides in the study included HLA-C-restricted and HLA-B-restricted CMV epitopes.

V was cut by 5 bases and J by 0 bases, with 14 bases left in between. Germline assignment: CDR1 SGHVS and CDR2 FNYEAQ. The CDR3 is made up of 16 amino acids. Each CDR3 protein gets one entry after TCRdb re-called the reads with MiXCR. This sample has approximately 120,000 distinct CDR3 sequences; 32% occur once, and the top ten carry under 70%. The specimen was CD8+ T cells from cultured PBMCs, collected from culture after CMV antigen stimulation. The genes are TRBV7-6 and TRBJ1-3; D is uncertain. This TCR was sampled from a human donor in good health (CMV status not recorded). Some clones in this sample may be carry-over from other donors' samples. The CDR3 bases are TGTGCCAGCAGCAAGTCAACCGGGAGCTCTGGAAACACCATATATTTT. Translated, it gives CASSKSTGSSGNTIYF.